The 7 T cell receptor beta chains below were found in one sample sequenced in a study of tumor and adjacent non-tumor tissue in lung cancer. TCRbeta libraries were built with three rounds of nested PCR, modified from ARM-PCR. TCRdb re-derived calls from the multiplex PCR reads in MiXCR, one entry per CDR3 protein. Found here are around 200,000 distinct CDR3 sequences, about 71% of them singletons; the top ten hold roughly 24%. The template was RNA from unsorted bulk tissue. The sequencing input was lung tumor tissue. The receptors stem from a man in his 60s with non-small cell lung cancer.

The J gene is TRBJ2-5, the V gene TRBV7-9; weak D call: TRBD1 (5 bases). The CDR3 is made up of 15 amino acids. The V gene lost 5 bases and the J gene lost 5 bases, with 18 bases spanning the gap. Germline V gene lookup returns CDR1 SEHNR and CDR2 FQNEAQ (reference sequence). As DNA, the CDR3 is TGTGCCAGCAGCCGAGACAGTACCGTGCGTGAGACCCAGTACTTC. Its protein is CASSRDSTVRETQYF.

A remark on this clonotype: The junction and the germline gene differ at one end; a read error may be behind it. The chain combines TRBV10-2 with TRBJ2-2; the D gene is possibly TRBD1 (5 bases). Germline CDR1 WSHSY, CDR2 SAAADI. The CDR3 sequence is 15 residues long. The CDR3 spells CASRDMEKDTGELFF. The CDR3 DNA is TGCGCCAGCAGGGACATGGAGAAGGACACTGGGGAGCTGTTTTTT.

The J gene is TRBJ2-3, the V gene TRBV19; D uncertain. The V end was cut by 5 bases, the J end by 2 bases, with 17 bases between. The V gene's germline CDR1 is LNHDA and CDR2 SQIVND (reference sequence). The CDR3 is 16 residues long. CDR3 DNA sequence: TGTGCCAGTAGTGAGACGCCGAGACAATCCACAGATACGCAGTATTTT. As protein: CASSETPRQSTDTQYF.

Concerning this clonotype itself: A read error may account for a junction end that differs from germline. The rearrangement joins TRBV12-3 or TRBV12-4 to TRBJ2-5, with D possibly being TRBD2 (6 bases). This CDR3 has 13 amino acids. CDR3 residues: CASSLGVRETLYF. CDR3 coding DNA: TGTGCCAGCAGTTTGGGGGTTCGGGAGACCCTGTACTTC.

Turning to this clonotype: A junction boundary mismatches the germline segment, possibly from a read error. The V and J genes are TRBV11-2 and TRBJ2-1; D possibly corresponds to TRBD1 (5 bases). The CDR3 totals 15 residues. In germline, CDR1 is SGHAT, CDR2 FQNNGV. This CDR3 is CASSSDRWGVNEQFF. The CDR3 coding sequence is TGTGCCAGCAGCTCCGATAGGTGGGGCGTAAATGAGCAGTTCTTT.

A note on this clonotype: A junction boundary mismatches the germline segment, possibly from a read error. The chain has TRBV20-1 and TRBJ2-1; D is perhaps TRBD1 or TRBD2 (5 bases each). Per germline, CDR1 DFQATT and CDR2 SNEGSKA (reference sequence). This CDR3 is 13 amino acids long. For the CDR3, the DNA is TGTAATGCTAGAGGGGCCTATGCACATGAGCAGTTCTTC. It yields the protein CNARGAYAHEQFF.

In regard to this clonotype: One junction end disagrees with the germline gene, perhaps due to a read error. The chain uses TRBV7-9 and TRBJ1-3, with D possibly being TRBD1 (6 bases). The CDR3 totals 15 residues. The germline V gene has CDR1 SEHNR and CDR2 FQNEAQ (reference sequence). The CDR3 here is CASSSKGGTGNTMYF. As DNA, the CDR3 is TGTGCCAGCAGCTCCAAGGGGGGAACTGGGAACACCATGTATTTT.